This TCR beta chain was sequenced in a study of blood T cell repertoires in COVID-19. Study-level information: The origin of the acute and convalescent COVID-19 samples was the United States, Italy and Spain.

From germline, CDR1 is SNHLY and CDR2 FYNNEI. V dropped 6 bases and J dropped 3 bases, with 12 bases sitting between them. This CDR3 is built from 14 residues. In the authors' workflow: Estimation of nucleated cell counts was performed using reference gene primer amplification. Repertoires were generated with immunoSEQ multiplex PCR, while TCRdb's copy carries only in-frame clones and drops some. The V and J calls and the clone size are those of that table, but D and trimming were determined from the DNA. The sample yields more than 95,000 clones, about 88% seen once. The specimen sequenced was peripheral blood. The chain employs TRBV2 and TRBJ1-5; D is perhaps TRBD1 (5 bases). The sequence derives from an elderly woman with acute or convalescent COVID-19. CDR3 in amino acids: CASSTGGSNQPQHF. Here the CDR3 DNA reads TGTGCCAGCAGCACTGGGGGGTCCAATCAGCCCCAGCATTTT.